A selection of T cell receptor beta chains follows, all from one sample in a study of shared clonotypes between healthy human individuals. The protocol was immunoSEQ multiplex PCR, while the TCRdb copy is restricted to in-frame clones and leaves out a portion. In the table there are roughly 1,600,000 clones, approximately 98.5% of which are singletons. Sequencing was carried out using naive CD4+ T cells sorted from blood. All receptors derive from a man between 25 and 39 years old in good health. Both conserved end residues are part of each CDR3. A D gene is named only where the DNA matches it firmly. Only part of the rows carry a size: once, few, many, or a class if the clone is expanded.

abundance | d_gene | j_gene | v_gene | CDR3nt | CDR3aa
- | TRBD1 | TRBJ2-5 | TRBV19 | TGTGCCAGTAGTGTTGGGACAGGGGGGAGAGAGACCCAGTACTTC | CASSVGTGGRETQYF
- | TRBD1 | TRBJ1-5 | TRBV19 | TGTGCCAGTAGTATCGGACAGGGGGTCGGCAATCAGCCCCAGCATTTT | CASSIGQGVGNQPQHF
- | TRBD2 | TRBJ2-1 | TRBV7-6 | TGTGCCAGCAGTAAAACTAGCGGTAACAATGAGCAGTTCTTC | CASSKTSGNNEQFF
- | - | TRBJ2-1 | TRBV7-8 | TGTGCCAGCAGCTTAGCCGGTTCCGAAGGGAATGAGCAGTTCTTC | CASSLAGSEGNEQFF
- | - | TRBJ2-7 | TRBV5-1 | TGCGCCAGCAGCTTTAATGGGCGGTCCTACGAGCAGTACTTC | CASSFNGRSYEQYF
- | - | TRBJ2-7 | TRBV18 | TGTGCCAGCTCACCAGCCGGAAAGTTCTCCTACGAGCAGTACTTC | CASSPAGKFSYEQYF
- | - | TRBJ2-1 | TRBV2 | TGTGCCAGCAGAGTGCCCTCCTACAATGAGCAGTTCTTC | CASRVPSYNEQFF
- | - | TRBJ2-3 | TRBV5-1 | TGCGCCAGCAGGGGCCTCTACAGCACAGATACGCAGTATTTT | CASRGLYSTDTQYF
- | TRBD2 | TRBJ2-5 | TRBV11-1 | TGTGCCAGCAGCTCTTATAGCGGGGAGGGGAAGACCCAGTACTTC | CASSSYSGEGKTQYF
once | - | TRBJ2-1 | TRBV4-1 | TGCGCCAGCAGCCAAGACCACCTCTCCTACAATGAGCAGTTCTTC | CASSQDHLSYNEQFF
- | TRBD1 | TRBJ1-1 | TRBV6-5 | TGTGCCAGCAGTAGGACAGGGGCGAACACTGAAGCTTTCTTT | CASSRTGANTEAFF
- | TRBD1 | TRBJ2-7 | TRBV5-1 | TGCGCCAGCAGCGGACAGGGCTACGAGCAGTACTTC | CASSGQGYEQYF
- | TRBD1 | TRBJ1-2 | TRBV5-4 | TGTGCCAGCAGCGATTACAGGGGACTCAGCTATGGCTACACCTTC | CASSDYRGLSYGYTF
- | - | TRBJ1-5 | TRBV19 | TGTGCCAGTAGCCTCCTAACAGGCTACAATCAGCCCCAGCATTTT | CASSLLTGYNQPQHF
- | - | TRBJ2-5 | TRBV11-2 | TGTGCCAGCAGCTCTGAGACCCAGTACTTC | CASSSETQYF
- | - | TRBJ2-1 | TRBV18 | TGTGCCAGCTCACTGGGTAGCGGACGGGGGAATGAGCAGTTCTTC | CASSLGSGRGNEQFF
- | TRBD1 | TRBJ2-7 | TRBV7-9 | TGTGCCAGCAGCCCCCGACAGGGACCCTACGAGCAGTACTTC | CASSPRQGPYEQYF
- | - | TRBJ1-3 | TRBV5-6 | TGTGCCAGCAGCAGAGGGACAACTGGAAACACCATATATTTT | CASSRGTTGNTIYF
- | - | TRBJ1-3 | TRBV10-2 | TGCGCCAGCAGTGCAGACGGAAACACCATATATTTT | CASSADGNTIYF
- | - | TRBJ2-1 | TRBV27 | TGTGCCACTTCCTTGGAAGGCAGGGGATACAATGAGCAGTTCTTC | CATSLEGRGYNEQFF
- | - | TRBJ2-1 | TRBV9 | TGTGCCAGCAGCGTCGGCTATGAGCAGTTCTTC | CASSVGYEQFF
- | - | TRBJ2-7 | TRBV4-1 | TGCGCCAGCAGCTTTGATGCGGCGAGCTACGAGCAGTACTTC | CASSFDAASYEQYF
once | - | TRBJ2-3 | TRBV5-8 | TGTGCCAGCAGCTCCCCACCCGCAGATACGCAGTATTTT | CASSSPPADTQYF